These 21 T cell receptor beta chains originate from one sample sequenced in a study of cytomegalovirus exposure and HLA in healthy donors (dated 2017 in TCRdb). Library creation used the immunoSEQ multiplex PCR assay. The multiplex PCR relied on a mix of 60 forward primers for TCR Vbeta segments and 13 reverse primers for TCR Jbeta segments. Imported from immuneACCESS, the table was reduced by TCRdb to in-frame sequences with V and J called. These copies leave out some clones; in studies compared against another copy, an unresolved V gene accounts for under half, and the cause of the remainder is not known. Present in this sample are some 66,000 clones, about four fifths of which were seen just once. About 2.9% of the sample is in the top ten clones. The sequenced sample was PBMCs. These receptors were taken from a woman in her twenties or thirties in good health and CMV-seronegative.

V usage is TRBV7-9 and J usage is TRBJ1-2; D gene uncertain. Deletions cut 3 bases from V and 0 bases from J, with 8 bases between. This CDR3 comprises 14 residues. In germline, CDR1 is SEHNR, CDR2 FQNEAQ (reference sequence). This CDR3 reads CASSFKQPNYGYTF. The CDR3 nucleotides read TGTGCCAGCAGCTTCAAACAGCCTAACTATGGCTACACCTTC.

In nucleotides, the CDR3 is TGTGCCAGCAGCCAGCTGGCAGGGGAACACGAGCAGTACTTC. It translates to CASSQLAGEHEQYF. J is TRBJ2-7 and V is TRBV14, with D maybe TRBD1 (6 bases). V lost 3 bases to trimming and J lost 5 bases, with 14 bases between them. Germline CDR1 and CDR2: SGHDN and FVKESK. The CDR3 is 14 amino acids.

J is TRBJ1-1 and V is TRBV30; the D is unclear. V lost 2 bases to trimming and J lost 7 bases, with 20 bases between them. CDR3 size: 15 residues. Germline V gene data show CDR1 as GTSNPN and CDR2 as SVGIG (reference sequence). The CDR3 here is CAWSQSTLIRIEAFF. The CDR3 DNA sequence: TGTGCCTGGAGTCAGTCCACCCTTATCCGTATTGAAGCTTTCTTT.

This clone was detected only a few times. For the CDR3, the DNA is TGTGCCAGCAGCTTAGTAACAAGCTATAATTCACCCCTCCACTTT. Amino acid sequence: CASSLVTSYNSPLHF. The chain links TRBV11-2 to TRBJ1-6; the D is unclear. Trimming pared 1 base from V and 3 bases from J, leaving 7 bases between. Germline-derived CDR1 and CDR2 are SGHAT and FQNNGV. This CDR3 spans 15 amino acids.

The chain employs TRBV11-2 and TRBJ1-4, with 7 bases aligning to TRBD1. V was clipped by 3 bases and J by 6 bases; unmatched bases: 7. Per the germline V gene, CDR1 is SGHAT and CDR2 is FQNNGV. The CDR3 runs to 15 residues. CDR3 residues: CASSFSFGTDEKLFF. In nucleotides, the CDR3 is TGTGCCAGCAGCTTTTCTTTCGGGACAGATGAAAAACTGTTTTTT.

J is TRBJ2-7 and V is TRBV7-2, with 16 bases identical to TRBD2. V was pared by 5 bases and J by 0 bases, with 4 bases of the junction left unmatched. This CDR3 comprises 17 residues. In germline, CDR1 is SGHTA, CDR2 FQGNSA. CDR3 nucleotides: TGTGCCAGCAGCCAGGGGACTAGCGGGGGGGCCTCCTACGAGCAGTACTTC. It translates to CASSQGTSGGASYEQYF.

This chain connects TRBV2 to TRBJ1-2; the D gene is possibly TRBD1 (6 bases). Germline CDR1 and CDR2: SNHLY and FYNNEI. The germline V and J ends were trimmed by 5 bases and 4 bases, with 8 bases remaining between them. The CDR3 is 12 residues long. CDR3 coding DNA: TGTGCCAGCAGTATACAGGGCTATGGCTACACCTTC. This translates into CASSIQGYGYTF.

This clone was observed a single time. CDR3 bases: TGTGCCAGCAGCTTTGCGGGGGCCGGGGAGACCCAGTACTTC. Its translation is CASSFAGAGETQYF. The chain joins TRBV7-2 to TRBJ2-5, with D possibly TRBD2 on 7 matching bases. The CDR3 spans 14 residues. Between the trimmed V and J ends, which lost 3 bases and 5 bases, there was a span of 13 bases. Germline lookup yields CDR1 SGHTA and CDR2 FQGNSA.

V gene TRBV9 combines with J gene TRBJ1-5; D call uncertain. V shed 4 bases and J shed 0 bases, with 8 bases lying between them. The CDR3 has 14 residues. Germline V gene lookup returns CDR1 SGDLS and CDR2 YYNGEE. The CDR3 here is CASSKGVSNQPQHF. CDR3 in DNA: TGTGCCAGCAGCAAAGGAGTTAGCAATCAGCCCCAGCATTTT.

V gene TRBV20-1 combines with J gene TRBJ2-7, with D unclear. Trimming left V 5 bases short and J 4 bases short, with 9 bases between. This CDR3 is built from 11 residues. From germline, CDR1 is DFQATT and CDR2 SNEGSKA (reference sequence). DNA for the CDR3: TGCAGTGCTCCTAGTGGTTACGAGCAGTACTTC. It is translated as CSAPSGYEQYF.

The chain combines TRBV5-1 with TRBJ2-2; a possible D gene is TRBD2 (7 bases). Between the trimmed V and J ends, which lost 0 bases and 3 bases, there was a span of 12 bases. Germline-derived CDR1 and CDR2 are SGHRS and YFSETQ. The CDR3 has 16 amino acids. The CDR3 bases are TGCGCCAGCAGCTTGGTTGGGGGGGCTTACACCGGGGAGCTGTTTTTT. It codes for CASSLVGGAYTGELFF.

The rearrangement joins TRBV7-2 to TRBJ1-1, with 7 bases lining up with TRBD1. This CDR3 spans 15 amino acids. The germline V gene has CDR1 SGHTA and CDR2 FQGNSA. The V gene end was trimmed by 4 bases and the J gene end by 5 bases; junction bases not matched to a gene: 10. The CDR3 protein is CASSSWTGRNTEAFF. The DNA for the CDR3 is TGTGCCAGCAGCTCGTGGACAGGACGTAATACTGAAGCTTTCTTT.

This clone was picked up one time. V is TRBV9 and J is TRBJ2-1, with D maybe TRBD2 (6 bases). V lost 4 bases to trimming and J lost 9 bases, with 17 bases between them. Looked up from germline, CDR1 is SGDLS and CDR2 is YYNGEE. CDR3 length: 14 amino acids. The CDR3 nucleotides read TGTGCCAGCAGCCCGCGACTAGTATCCGGTGAGCAGTTCTTC. This sequence encodes CASSPRLVSGEQFF.

This chain links TRBV5-8 with TRBJ1-3; D gene uncertain. The germline CDR1 and CDR2 sequences are SGHTS and YDEGEE. This CDR3 spans 15 amino acids. V lost 4 bases to trimming and J lost 6 bases, with 17 bases between them. The CDR3 loop reads CASSHNQVFINTIYF. The DNA for the CDR3 is TGTGCCAGCAGCCACAATCAGGTGTTTATAAACACCATATATTTT. Looking up the rest from reference TRBV5-8 and TRBJ1-3 gives the full variable domain: EAGVTQSPTHLIKTRGQQATLRCSPISGHTSVYWYQQALGLGLQFLLWYDEGEERNRGNFPPRFSGRQFPNYSSELNVNALELEDSALYLCASSHNQVFINTIYFGEGSWLTVV.

The chain employs TRBV29-1 and TRBJ2-1; possible D gene TRBD2, 6 bases. CDR1 is SQVTM and CDR2 is ANQGSEA in the germline V gene. There are 13 residues in the CDR3. With 8 bases removed from V and 5 bases from J, the gap between germline ends came to 16 bases. In DNA, the CDR3 is TGCAGCATCCGGGGACTCCCTCACAATGAGCAGTTCTTC. Amino acid sequence: CSIRGLPHNEQFF.

This chain uses TRBV25-1 with TRBJ2-7, with a weak D call TRBD1 (5 bases). V was pared by 1 base and J by 7 bases, with 20 bases between. This CDR3 spans 16 amino acids. Germline V lookup: CDR1 MGHDK, CDR2 SYGVNS. DNA of the CDR3: TGTGCCAGCAGTGAATTTGAGGCAGGGAATGTTTGGGAGCAGTACTTC. Its translation: CASSEFEAGNVWEQYF.

J is TRBJ1-2 and V is TRBV27, with D possibly being TRBD1 (5 bases). Germline loops: CDR1 MNHEY, CDR2 SMNVEV (reference sequence). V lost 5 bases to trimming and J lost 1 base, with 14 bases between them. CDR3 length: 15 residues. This CDR3 reads CASSPQGGRNYGYTF. The CDR3 nucleotides are TGTGCCAGCAGTCCCCAGGGTGGACGTAACTATGGCTACACCTTC.

The chain recombines TRBV28 with TRBJ2-5; the match to TRBD2 covers 11 bases. V was pared by 5 bases and J by 5 bases, with 10 bases of the junction left unmatched. Looked up from germline, CDR1 is MDHEN and CDR2 is SYDVKM. The CDR3 is 16 amino acids. The chain's CDR3 is CASSMGLAAMRETQYF. CDR3 nucleotide sequence: TGTGCCAGCAGTATGGGACTAGCGGCCATGCGGGAGACCCAGTACTTC.

V usage is TRBV6-6 and J usage is TRBJ2-5; D remains ambiguous. This CDR3 has 11 amino acids. With 7 bases removed from V and 3 bases from J, the gap between germline ends came to 6 bases. The germline gives CDR1 MNHNY, CDR2 SVGAGI (reference sequence). The CDR3 loop is CASTSEETQYF. The CDR3 nucleotides read TGTGCCAGCACCTCTGAAGAGACCCAGTACTTC.

The rearrangement uses TRBV5-4 and TRBJ2-7; D is ambiguous. CDR1 and CDR2 (germline): SGHNT, YYREEE (reference sequence). CDR3 length: 13 residues. V was cut by 4 bases and J by 6 bases, with 14 bases left in between. The CDR3: CASSRNPGAEQYF. The CDR3 nucleotides are TGTGCCAGCAGCCGAAACCCAGGCGCCGAGCAGTACTTC.

The rearrangement uses TRBV5-5 and TRBJ1-3; D call uncertain. CDR3 length: 18 residues. Trimming cost V 4 bases and J 0 bases, with 20 bases left between them. In germline, CDR1 is SGHKS, CDR2 YYEKEE (reference sequence). The CDR3: CASSLVGFDYISGNTIYF. In nucleotides, the CDR3 is TGTGCCAGCAGCCTTGTCGGTTTCGACTACATCTCTGGAAACACCATATATTTT.